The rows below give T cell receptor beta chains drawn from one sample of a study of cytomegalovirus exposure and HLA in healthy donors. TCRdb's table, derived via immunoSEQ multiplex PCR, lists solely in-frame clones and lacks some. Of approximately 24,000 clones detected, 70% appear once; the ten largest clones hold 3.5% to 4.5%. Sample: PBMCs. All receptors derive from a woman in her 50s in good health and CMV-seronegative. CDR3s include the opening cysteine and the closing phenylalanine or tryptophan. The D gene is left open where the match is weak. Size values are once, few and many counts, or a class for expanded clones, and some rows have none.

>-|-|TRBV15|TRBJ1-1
TGTGCCACCAGCGAAATTACAGGGAACACTGAAGCTTTCTTT
CATSEITGNTEAFF
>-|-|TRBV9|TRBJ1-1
TGTGCCAGCAGCGAAAGGACAGCCATGAACACTGAAGCTTTCTTT
CASSERTAMNTEAFF
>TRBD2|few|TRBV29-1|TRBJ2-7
TGCAGCGTTGTATGGACTAGCGGAGCTGGGGCCTACGAGCAGTACTTC
CSVVWTSGAGAYEQYF
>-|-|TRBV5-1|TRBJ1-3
TGCGCCAGCAGCCCCCCAGGAAACACCATATATTTT
CASSPPGNTIYF
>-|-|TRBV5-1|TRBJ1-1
TGCGCCAGCAGCTTGTCCGCAGGGGCCAGGGTGAACACTGAAGCTTTCTTT
CASSLSAGARVNTEAFF
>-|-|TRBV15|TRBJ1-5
TGTGCCACCAGCAGAGATCTAGGTCAGCCCCAGCATTTT
CATSRDLGQPQHF
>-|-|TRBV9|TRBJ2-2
TGTGCCAGCAGCGTCTTCACCGGGGAGCTGTTTTTT
CASSVFTGELFF
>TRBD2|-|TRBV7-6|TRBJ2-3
TGTGCCAGCAGTCGGACTAGCGGGAGGGGGGTCACAGATACGCAGTATTTT
CASSRTSGRGVTDTQYF
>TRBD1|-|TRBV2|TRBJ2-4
TGTGCCAGCAGAGCGGACAGGGGGTCCAAGGGGTCCAAAAACATTCAGTACTTC
CASRADRGSKGSKNIQYF
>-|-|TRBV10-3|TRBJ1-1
TGTGCCATCAGTGGGGCCGGGGAGGGGATGAACACTGAAGCTTTCTTT
CAISGAGEGMNTEAFF
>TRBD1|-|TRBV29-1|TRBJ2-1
TGCAGCGTTGTGGGGGACAGGGACTACAATGAGCAGTTCTTC
CSVVGDRDYNEQFF
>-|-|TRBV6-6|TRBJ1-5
TGTGCCAGCACGGCAGGGATTCTAGACAATCAGCCCCAGCATTTT
CASTAGILDNQPQHF
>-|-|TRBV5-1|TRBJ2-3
TGCGCCAGCAGCCTCACAGGGACCGGCGATACGCAGTATTTT
CASSLTGTGDTQYF
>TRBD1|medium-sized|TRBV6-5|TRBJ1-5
TGTGCCAGCAGCCGGACAGGGGGTCTAGATCAGCCCCAGCATTTT
CASSRTGGLDQPQHF
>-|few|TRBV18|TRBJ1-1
TGTGCCAGCTCACCCAACCGACAGGCGACGAACACTGAAGCTTTCTTT
CASSPNRQATNTEAFF
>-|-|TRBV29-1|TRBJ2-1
TGCAGCGGGCTCGTTTGGGGGGTGGAGAACAATGAGCAGTTCTTC
CSGLVWGVENNEQFF
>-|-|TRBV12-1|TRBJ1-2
TGTGCCAGCAGCAAACCCAGTCCAGACTATGGCTACACCTTC
CASSKPSPDYGYTF
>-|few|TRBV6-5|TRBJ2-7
TGTGCCAGCAGTTCCGCGGGCGGATACGAGCAGTACTTC
CASSSAGGYEQYF
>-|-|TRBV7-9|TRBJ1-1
TGTGCCAGCAGCCTAGAGGGCGGCAGGGGGAACACTGAAGCTTTCTTT
CASSLEGGRGNTEAFF
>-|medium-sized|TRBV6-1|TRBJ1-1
TGTGCCAGCACCCTATCCAGGGAGGGCACTGAAGCTTTCTTT
CASTLSREGTEAFF
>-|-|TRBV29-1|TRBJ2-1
TGCAGCGTTGATAGCATGGCAGTTCTCGGTGAGCAGTTCTTC
CSVDSMAVLGEQFF
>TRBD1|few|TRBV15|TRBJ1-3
TGTGCCACCGAAAATGGGGACAGCCACTCTGGAAACACCATATATTTT
CATENGDSHSGNTIYF
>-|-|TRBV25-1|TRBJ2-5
TGTGCCAGCAGTGAGCCGAGAGGGAGGCAGACCCAGTACTTC
CASSEPRGRQTQYF
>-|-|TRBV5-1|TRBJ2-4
TGCGCCGGAGGGGCGAGATGTAGCTGGGACATTCAGTACTTC
CAGGARCSWDIQYF
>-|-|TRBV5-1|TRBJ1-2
TGCGCCAGCAGCTCATTATTTGGCCAGGGGTCCGACTATGGCTACACCTTC
CASSSLFGQGSDYGYTF
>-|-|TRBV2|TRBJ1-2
TGTGCCAGCAGTGAAGAGGTGGACAAGTATGGCTACACCTTC
CASSEEVDKYGYTF
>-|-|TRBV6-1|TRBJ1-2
TGTGCCAGCACTCCGAGGGCAGACTATGGCTACACCTTC
CASTPRADYGYTF
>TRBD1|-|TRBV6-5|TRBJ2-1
TGTGCCAGCAGGACTCGGGACAGGGGGAGGAATGAGCAGTTCTTC
CASRTRDRGRNEQFF
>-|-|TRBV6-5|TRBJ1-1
TGTGCCAGCAGTTATTCAGGAACTCAAACTGAAGCTTTCTTT
CASSYSGTQTEAFF
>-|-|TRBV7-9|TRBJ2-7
TGTGCCAGCAGCTTAATTGGTGGGAGCGCCTACGAGCAGTACTTC
CASSLIGGSAYEQYF
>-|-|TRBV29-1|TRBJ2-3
TGCAGCGTTGAGCAAGGGAGAAGCACAGATACGCAGTATTTT
CSVEQGRSTDTQYF
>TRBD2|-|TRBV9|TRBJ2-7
TGTGCCAGCAGCGTAGGTAGCGGGGCGTCCTACGAGCAGTACTTC
CASSVGSGASYEQYF
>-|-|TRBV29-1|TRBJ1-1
TGCAGCGTTGGAGGAATCGGGGGTGTATATCGCGAAGCTTTCTTT
CSVGGIGGVYREAFF
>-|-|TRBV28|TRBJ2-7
TGTGCCAGCAGTTTTGTTCGGGGGTACGAGCAGTACTTC
CASSFVRGYEQYF
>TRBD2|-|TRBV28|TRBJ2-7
TGTGCCAGCAGACCATTTAGACTAGCGGGAGTCAAGCAGTACTTC
CASRPFRLAGVKQYF
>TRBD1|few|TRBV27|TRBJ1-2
TGTGCCAGCGGGACAGGCCCGAACTATGGCTACACCTTC
CASGTGPNYGYTF
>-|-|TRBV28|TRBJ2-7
TGTGCCAGCAGTGCGCGGGACGGGAGCTCCTACGAGCAGTACTTC
CASSARDGSSYEQYF
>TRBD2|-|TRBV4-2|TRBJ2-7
TGTGCCAGCAGCCTGATCGGGGGGGAGCAGTACTTC
CASSLIGGEQYF
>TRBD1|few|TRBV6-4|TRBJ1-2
TGTGCCAGCAAGCCTACAGGGGGCCACTATGGCTACACCTTC
CASKPTGGHYGYTF
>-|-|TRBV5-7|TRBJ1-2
TGTGCCAGCAGCTTGGAAGCGGGGGCCCCCAACTATGGCTACACCTTC
CASSLEAGAPNYGYTF
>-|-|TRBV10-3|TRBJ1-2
TGTGCCATCGGACGGGGATCGGGCTATGGCTACACCTTC
CAIGRGSGYGYTF
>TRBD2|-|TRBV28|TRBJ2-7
TGTGCCAGCAGTCCTAGCGGACCTCCCTACGAGCAGTACTTC
CASSPSGPPYEQYF
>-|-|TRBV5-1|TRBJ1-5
TGCGCCAGCAGCTTGGAGGCAGGGGCAGCTCAGCCCCAGCATTTT
CASSLEAGAAQPQHF
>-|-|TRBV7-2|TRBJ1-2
TGTGCCAGCAGCTTAAGGGCCCAGGGTGATGGCTACACCTTC
CASSLRAQGDGYTF
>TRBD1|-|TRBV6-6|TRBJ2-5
TGTGCCAGCAGTTTTCCGGGACAGGGCCAAGAGACCCAGTACTTC
CASSFPGQGQETQYF
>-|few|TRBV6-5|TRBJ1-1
TGTGCCAGCAATCCTCCCGGGGGGCGAACTGAAGCTTTCTTT
CASNPPGGRTEAFF
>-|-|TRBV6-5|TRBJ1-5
TGTGCCAGCAGTTACTCTGGGTTACAGGTTCAGCCCCAGCATTTT
CASSYSGLQVQPQHF
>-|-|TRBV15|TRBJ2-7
TGTGCCACCAGCAGAGGAGGCGGCTCCTACGAGCAGTACTTC
CATSRGGGSYEQYF
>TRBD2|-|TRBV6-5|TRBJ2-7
TGTGCCAGCAGTGCCGAGCGGGGGCCCTACGAGCAGTACTTC
CASSAERGPYEQYF
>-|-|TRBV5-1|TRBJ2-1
TGCGCCAGCAGCTTGGAGCTCTATGAGCAGTTCTTC
CASSLELYEQFF
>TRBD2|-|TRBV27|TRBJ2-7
TGTGCCAGCAGTTCTTTGACTAGCGGGAGATACGAGCAGTACTTC
CASSSLTSGRYEQYF
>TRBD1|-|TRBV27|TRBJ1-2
TGTGCCAGCAGTTTAGGGACAGGGCATGGCTACACCTTC
CASSLGTGHGYTF
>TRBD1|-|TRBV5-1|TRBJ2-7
TGCGCCAGCAGTTACTCCGGGACAGGAGACGGCGAGCAGTACTTC
CASSYSGTGDGEQYF
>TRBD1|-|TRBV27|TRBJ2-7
TGTGCCAGCAGTTCCGGGACAGGGAGAGCCTACGAGCAGTACTTC
CASSSGTGRAYEQYF
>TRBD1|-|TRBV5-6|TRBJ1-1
TGTGCCAGCAGCTGGACAGGCCTGAAGGACACTGAAGCTTTCTTT
CASSWTGLKDTEAFF
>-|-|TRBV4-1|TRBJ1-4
TGCGCCAGCAGCCTAGAGACAGGTAAACTGTTTTTT
CASSLETGKLFF
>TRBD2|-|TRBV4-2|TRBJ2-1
TGTGCCAGCAGCCAAGAGGGCATAGCGGGAGGTCGAGGTGAGCAGTTCTTC
CASSQEGIAGGRGEQFF
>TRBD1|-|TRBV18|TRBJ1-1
TGTGCCAGCTCACCAGGTACAGGGGTTACTGAAGCTTTCTTT
CASSPGTGVTEAFF